This T cell receptor beta chain originates from a study of blood T cell repertoires in COVID-19. Study-level background: Whether acute or convalescent, the COVID-19 samples came from the United States, Italy and Spain. PBMCs, B-cell-depleted T cells, or T cells were the source of the cDNA or gDNA that made up the material.

Original processing methods: Quantification of nucleated cells was approximated via reference gene primer amplification. Data came from immunoSEQ multiplex PCR; TCRdb stores just in-frame clones and leaves some out. For V, J and clone size, that table is used; D and trimming come from the DNA. The sample lists 43,000 or so clones, about nine tenths occurring once. The germline gives CDR1 SNHLY, CDR2 FYNNEI. The CDR3 consists of 13 residues. Losses at the gene ends were 10 bases for V and 5 bases for J; bases not matched to a gene: 5. The sequencing input was peripheral blood. The chain joins TRBV2 to TRBJ1-6, with 7 bases fitting TRBD1. The source of this sequence is a man in his 60s with active COVID-19. CDR3 nucleotide sequence: TGTGCCAAAACAGGACAGGATAATTCACCCCTCCACTTT. It yields the protein CAKTGQDNSPLHF.